This T cell receptor (beta chain) was sequenced for a study of cytomegalovirus exposure and HLA in healthy donors (dated by TCRdb to about 2017). Concerning the study at large: An earlier analysis of roughly 500 of the donors reported approximately 290 Gb of sequence data and some 100 million unique TCR beta sequences from 190 million or so T cells. Among approximately 370 genotyped donors of the cohort, an average of roughly 230,000 unique TCR beta nucleotide sequences was sequenced per donor, of which 15% to 20% were non-productive. Donor age, sex, ethnicity and CMV serostatus were collected together with the repertoire data. Rather than drawing on any new phenotypic data, the later analysis identified candidate immune exposures from TCR beta sequences and the way those sequences occurred across donors. The number of donors typed differed by locus, with roughly 620-630 for A, B, C, DRB1 and DQB1, 522 for DQA1, 606 for DPA1, and around 430 for DPB1. High-throughput TCR immunosequencing, statistical association of individual TCRs with disease status, and machine learning were combined to predict cytomegalovirus infection status. The genetic ancestry cluster associated with self-reported Caucasian donors included about 84% of the 300 to 450 genotyped donors. Four or five DR-DQ haplotypes were handled as single units for association and clustering because linkage in the cohort was strong. An earlier analysis of 587 of the donors applied high-throughput TCR beta sequencing to assess whether each TCR beta V gene segment acted as functional or pseudogenic. All discovery cohort repertoires had been generated on a single sequencing platform. The study profiled the T cell repertoires of 500 to 800 subjects by immunosequencing and related them to cytomegalovirus serostatus. In addition to the first cohort of approximately 670 subjects, a separate validation cohort of some 120 different subjects was used. An early release that covered 640 HLA-typed donors contained approximately 290 gigabases of sequencing data and about 93 million unique TCR sequences. HLA typing included class I and class II loci at four-digit resolution. A later genetic analysis used genome-wide SNP genotypes for about 60% of the roughly 670 donors, treating that subset as a discovery cohort. The study was designed to test whether signatures of past pathogen exposure could be identified by cataloging public T cell receptors. In a later analysis, previously published TCR beta repertoires from 600 to 850 donors were re-analyzed and high-resolution HLA genotyping was added so that TCR occurrence patterns could be studied.

Reading from cysteine to phenylalanine, the CDR3 counts 14 amino acids. The retained sequence is limited to the CDR3, 42 bases, with the frame set at the first base. The germline V gene specifies MRHNA as CDR1 and SNTAGT as CDR2. V is cut back by 2 bases and J by 4 bases, with 1 base in the junction unmatched. This clone was recorded at least ten times. What antigen it recognizes has not been identified. Base qualities are not recorded, but no much larger clone differs from it by a single base. The cohort was made up of 666 healthy bone marrow donors. All cohort members were sampled while nominally healthy, although unrecorded immune exposures were likely present. The donor tested CMV seronegative, placing the donor among the 350 or so seronegative members of the cohort. A peripheral blood sample was collected from each donor, and TCR beta sequencing was performed on peripheral blood mononuclear cells. Genomic DNA was extracted from the blood cell samples with the Qiagen DNeasy Blood Extraction Kit.

Libraries were constructed by the immunoSEQ multiplex PCR assay. The multiplex PCR relied on a mix of 60 forward primers for TCR Vbeta segments and 13 reverse primers for TCR Jbeta segments. A multiplex PCR assay on genomic DNA amplified the CDR3 region of rearranged TCR beta genes. On the Illumina HiSeq System, the amplified TCR beta libraries were sequenced as 87-base-pair reads. In the original analysis: A later analysis counted tens of millions of unique TCR beta chains across the 640 or so repertoires, and roughly 11 million of these chains were shared by at least two donors. Raw reads were error-corrected and collapsed into unique sequences with a nearest-neighbor algorithm that merged closely related sequences to remove PCR and sequencing errors. V, D and J gene segments were assigned by aligning CDR3 sequences to IMGT reference sequences. For a sequence to be retained, a match of at least six nucleotides was required to both a V gene segment and a J gene segment. A rearrangement counted as productive if the CDR3 had no stop codons and remained in frame with V and J, and every other rearrangement counted as non-productive. Following IMGT convention, CDR3 was defined as the stretch from the second conserved V-encoded cysteine to the conserved J-encoded phenylalanine. Sequences without an unambiguous match to a single V gene segment were excluded from the earlier analysis of over 500 of the donors. An earlier analysis of 587 of the donors called V segments functional above 56.7% productive rearrangements and segregating when the between-donor standard deviation exceeded 5%. A statistical classification framework was developed to diagnose cytomegalovirus status using the catalog of TCR beta chain sequences. In a later analysis, TCR nucleotide sequences were compared against IMGT/GENE-DB human TR gene sequences so that V and J genes could be assigned. A later analysis assigned CDR3 sequences and most-parsimonious VDJ recombination scenarios with the TCRdist pipeline. In a later analysis, each TCR beta chain was defined by its CDR3 amino acid sequence together with its V-gene family, and reads lacking a unique V-gene family were excluded. A later analysis removed several hundred highly shared, low-generation-probability nucleotide sequences to deal with suspected cross-contamination and a sequencing artifact. A later analysis calculated a clonal expansion index for each public chain from normalized within-repertoire ranks of inferred template counts. A later analysis computed generation probabilities with a VDJ recombination model fitted to out-of-frame rearrangements, and checked the results against IGoR. A later analysis scored TCR-TCR, TCR-HLA and TCR-CMV co-occurrence with hypergeometric tests, applying a repertoire-size bias correction to TCR pairs. A later analysis estimated false discovery rates by permuting HLA or CMV assignments 20 times. In a later analysis, co-occurring TCRs were grouped using DBSCAN, and TCRdist sequence similarity was added for clustering within HLA-allele-positive subsets. For co-occurrence clustering, repertoires with fewer than 30,000 or more than 120,000 public chains were excluded, along with about five repertoires with anomalous nucleotide sharing. TCRdb holds this immuneACCESS table with in-frame rearrangements only. Some clones are missing; in checked studies, unresolved V genes explain under half, and the rest has no known cause. V, J and clone size derive from that table, while D and trimming were established from the DNA sequence. Counted in this sample were about 170,000 clones; approximately 78% of them appeared once. The ten largest clonotypes hold about 0.82% of the sample.

Broad study findings and their caveats: Roughly uniform sequencing depth across donors was assumed in presence/absence analyses, although this assumption may not hold. According to a later analysis, most CMV-associated TCR beta chains appeared to be HLA-restricted, and the HLA associations seemed to be driven largely by CMV exposure. When HLA alleles, especially DR and DQ, strongly co-occurred, TCR associations were difficult to assign to individual alleles. Because some donors lacked HLA typing at each locus, the association tests relied only on the typed subset. Linkage disequilibrium might explain the correlated functional status among segregating V segments, but an unknown experimental factor could not be ruled out. The authors suggested that the approach could potentially be extended to other disease states and immunological phenotypes. A further reported finding was that TCR beta sequences accurately predicted the HLA-A and HLA-B alleles for most subjects in the first cohort. Some IMGT-functional V segments, including TRBV6-2 and TRBV6-3, could not be told apart with the 87-base-pair reads, so those segments were excluded. For the cohort, immune exposure information was limited to CMV serostatus. According to a later analysis, parvovirus B19, influenza, CMV and Epstein-Barr virus appeared linked to several top co-occurrence clusters. In both the original and validation cohorts, the classifier was reported to diagnose cytomegalovirus status with high specificity and sensitivity. Compared with the 666-donor mean, donors in an Asian-associated ancestry cluster had fewer N-insertions in productive TCRs, according to a later genetic analysis. About 15 rarely observed V segments, including chromosome 9 orphons, were excluded from the earlier analysis of about 500 of the donors because counts were too low. Only TCR beta chains were sequenced in this cohort, and the absence of alpha or paired-chain data limited detectable features. In an earlier analysis of about 600 of the donors, most TCR beta V segments appeared in productive rearrangements about 87% or about 30% of the time, broadly matching IMGT annotations. A total of 150 to 200 TCR beta chains were listed by the study as associated with cytomegalovirus. A cluster of highly shared sequence variants was judged likely to be a technical artifact of the sequencing pipeline. Three of the identified cytomegalovirus-associated TCR beta chains were confirmed in vitro to be specific for cytomegalovirus antigens. A later analysis associated about 17,000 TCR beta sequences with specific HLA alleles at a false discovery rate of 0.05. In a later genetic analysis, a missense DCLRE1C variant was associated with V-gene and J-gene trimming of TCR beta chains, and the association was replicated in an independent cohort. Most TCR sequences were seen in very few donors, while some public TCRs were found in many individuals. In a later analysis, TCR association rates were found to vary across HLA loci, with the most associated TCRs seen for DRB1 alleles and the fewest for HLA-C alleles. In a later analysis, HLA-associated TCR beta chains showed more clonal expansion and lower generation probabilities than non-associated chains that were equally common.

The origin of this receptor is a woman aged 18-30 years in good health and CMV-seronegative. The sequenced sample was PBMCs. The V gene is TRBV6-4 and the J gene is TRBJ2-2; TRBD2 lines up with 7 middle nucleotides. The sequence in DNA is TGTGCCAGCAGTGACAGCGGGACCACCGGGGAGCTGTTTTTT. Its coded protein is CASSDSGTTGELFF.